The 30 T cell receptor beta chains below all came from one sample that was sequenced in a study of OX40 agonist ivuxolimab in advanced cancers. Sequencing used immunoSEQ multiplex PCR; TCRdb keeps in-frame clones, though not all of them. In the table there are over 50,000 clones, roughly 92% of which are singletons. The specimen was CD4+ or CD8+ T cells sorted from blood, collected in a trial of the OX40 agonist ivuxolimab. The receptors shown here come from an adult with an advanced solid tumor such as melanoma, head and neck, liver or kidney cancer.

This chain uses TRBV7-9 with TRBJ1-3, with D uncertain. The germline V and J ends were trimmed by 2 bases and 4 bases, with 9 bases remaining between them. CDR3 length: 14 amino acids. The germline V gene has CDR1 SEHNR and CDR2 FQNEAQ (reference sequence). CDR3 nucleotide sequence: TGTGCCAGCAGCTTAACGAGTGCCGGAAACACCATATATTTT. The encoded protein is CASSLTSAGNTIYF.

This chain joins TRBV9 and TRBJ2-7; 8 nucleotides line up with TRBD2. The CDR3 length is 14 residues. Germline lookup yields CDR1 SGDLS and CDR2 YYNGEE. With V trimmed by 0 bases and J by 3 bases, 2 bases remained unmatched. The CDR3 loop reads CASSVGLAGYEQYF. In nucleotides, the CDR3 is TGTGCCAGCAGCGTAGGTCTAGCGGGCTACGAGCAGTACTTC.

The chain combines TRBV6-1 with TRBJ2-1; a weak D match, TRBD2 (7 bases). CDR1 and CDR2 (germline): MNHNS, SASEGT. The V and J ends lost 2 bases and 4 bases respectively, with 18 bases between them. The CDR3 spans 17 residues. The CDR3, as DNA: TGTGCCAGCAGTGAACCCTTGGGGGGGGGCCCTTACAATGAGCAGTTCTTC. Protein: CASSEPLGGGPYNEQFF.

This rearrangement joins TRBV10-1 to TRBJ2-3; 13 bases are a match to TRBD2. Germline V gene data show CDR1 as WNHNN and CDR2 as SYGVQD (reference sequence). The CDR3 runs 18 residues. Germline trimming cut 2 bases from V and 2 bases from J; bases unmatched to any gene: 7. Here the CDR3 reads CASSEERGLAGSTDTQYF. DNA for the CDR3: TGCGCCAGCAGTGAGGAGAGGGGACTAGCGGGGTCCACAGATACGCAGTATTTT.

This clone was seen a few times. The rearrangement uses TRBV6-1 and TRBJ1-5; the D gene is possibly TRBD1 (5 bases). This CDR3 has 11 residues. The V and J ends lost 2 bases and 14 bases respectively, with 10 bases between them. Germline CDR1 and CDR2: MNHNS and SASEGT. The CDR3 sequence: CASSEWGEKHF. DNA of the CDR3: TGTGCCAGCAGTGAATGGGGGGAAAAGCATTTT.

This chain joins TRBV6-1 and TRBJ2-2; D not resolved. This CDR3 is 17 amino acids long. The germline V gene has CDR1 MNHNS and CDR2 SASEGT. Trimming shortened V by 4 bases and J by 0 bases, and 15 bases separated the two germline ends. The CDR3 DNA reads TGTGCCAGCAGTGTTAAATCTCTCCTATCGAACACCGGGGAGCTGTTTTTT. Its protein is CASSVKSLLSNTGELFF.

This rearrangement joins TRBV13 to TRBJ1-2; D not certain. V was clipped by 5 bases and J by 3 bases, with 10 bases between them. This CDR3 has 13 residues. Germline CDR1 PRHDT, CDR2 FYEKMQ (reference sequence). This CDR3 is CASSRINDYGYTF. The CDR3 coding sequence is TGTGCCAGCAGCCGAATTAATGACTATGGCTACACCTTC.

This chain uses TRBV4-1 with TRBJ1-1; D gene ambiguous. CDR1 is MGHRA, CDR2 YSYEKL, per germline. Trimming took off 1 base at V and 3 bases at J, with 9 bases between the two ends. CDR3 length: 14 residues. CDR3 loop: CASSQARDDTEAFF. DNA of the CDR3: TGCGCCAGCAGCCAAGCACGGGATGACACTGAAGCTTTCTTT.

The chain couples TRBV5-6 to TRBJ2-2; tentatively, D is TRBD2 (6 bases). The CDR3 spans 15 residues. V dropped 4 bases and J dropped 6 bases, with 16 bases sitting between them. CDR1 and CDR2 (germline): SGHDT, YYEEEE. The CDR3 coding sequence is TGTGCCAGCAGCCAGATAGTAGCGGAGCCCGGGGAGCTGTTTTTT. Translated: CASSQIVAEPGELFF.

The chain uses TRBV9 and TRBJ1-3; TRBD1 might be the D (6 bases). This CDR3 is 16 amino acids long. Trimming shortened V by 0 bases and J by 4 bases, and 14 bases separated the two germline ends. Germline CDR1 and CDR2: SGDLS and YYNGEE. The CDR3 nucleotides are TGTGCCAGCAGCGTAGTGACTGAAGGGACAGGAAACACCATATATTTT. Residues: CASSVVTEGTGNTIYF.

In its sample, this clone was seen once. The rearrangement joins TRBV4-1 to TRBJ2-7, with D unresolved. The V and J ends lost 1 base and 3 bases respectively, with 13 bases between them. In germline, CDR1 is MGHRA, CDR2 YSYEKL. The CDR3 sequence is 15 residues long. DNA of the CDR3: TGCGCCAGCAGCCAAGCCAGTGCCGTGGACTACGAGCAGTACTTC. Protein sequence: CASSQASAVDYEQYF.

V and J are TRBV27 and TRBJ2-5; 8 bases fit TRBD2. After removal of 6 bases from V and 2 bases from J, the junction contained 5 bases not matched to a gene. CDR1 and CDR2 from the germline V gene are MNHEY and SMNVEV (reference sequence). This CDR3 comprises 14 residues. For the CDR3, the DNA is TGTGCCAGCAGCAGACTAGCGAATCAAGAGACCCAGTACTTC. Protein sequence: CASSRLANQETQYF.

The J gene is TRBJ2-7, the V gene TRBV7-9; D unresolved. Deletions cut 6 bases from V and 4 bases from J, with 10 bases between. The CDR3 is 12 residues long. Germline CDR1 and CDR2: SEHNR and FQNEAQ (reference sequence). The CDR3 is CASSLFRYEQYF. The CDR3 region has the DNA TGTGCCAGCAGTCTATTTAGGTACGAGCAGTACTTC.

V usage is TRBV7-3 and J usage is TRBJ2-5, with D tentatively TRBD2 (5 bases). V lost 5 bases to trimming and J lost 4 bases, with 14 bases between them. This CDR3 region has 14 residues. CDR1 is SGHTA, CDR2 FQGTGA, per germline. The CDR3 DNA reads as TGTGCCAGCAGCCCTGGGTCTGCGGGAGAGACCCAGTACTTC. This encodes CASSPGSAGETQYF. The whole variable domain, remainder taken from reference TRBV7-3 and TRBJ2-5, is GAGVSQTPSNKVTEKGKYVELRCDPISGHTALYWYRQSLGQGPEFLIYFQGTGAADDSGLPNDRFFAVRPEGSVSTLKIQRTERGDSAVYLCASSPGSAGETQYFGPGTRLLVL.

This clone has only one observation. The genes are TRBV5-5 and TRBJ2-3, with D perhaps TRBD1 (6 bases). Germline V gene sequence: CDR1 SGHKS, CDR2 YYEKEE (reference sequence). This CDR3 spans 15 amino acids. V shed 4 bases and J shed 5 bases, with 17 bases lying between them. CDR3 nucleotide sequence: TGTGCCAGCAGCCTACAGGGTGTCTCCGTAGATACGCAGTATTTT. This sequence encodes CASSLQGVSVDTQYF. Full variable domain (remainder filled in from reference TRBV5-5 and TRBJ2-3): DAGVTQSPTHLIKTRGQQVTLRCSPISGHKSVSWYQQVLGQGPQFIFQYYEKEERGRGNFPDRFSARQFPNYSSELNVNALLLGDSALYLCASSLQGVSVDTQYFGPGTRLTVL.

The chain uses TRBV7-9 and TRBJ2-2; TRBD2 is a possible D gene (6 bases). Germline-derived CDR1 and CDR2 are SEHNR and FQNEAQ (reference sequence). The CDR3 has 17 residues. V lost 5 bases and J 0 bases, leaving 16 bases between the germline ends. The CDR3 region is CASSPSWDLTNTGELFF. The CDR3 DNA sequence: TGTGCCAGCAGCCCAAGCTGGGACTTGACGAACACCGGGGAGCTGTTTTTT.

In DNA, the CDR3 is TGCGCCAGCAGTGAGTCTGACCCTCTCACAGATACGCAGTATTTT. Translation: CASSESDPLTDTQYF. The gene calls are TRBV10-1 and TRBJ2-3; D not resolved. Germline loops: CDR1 WNHNN, CDR2 SYGVQD (reference sequence). The germline V and J ends were trimmed by 0 bases and 2 bases, with 9 bases remaining between them. This CDR3 region has 15 residues.

V is TRBV13 and J is TRBJ1-2; D unclear. CDR3 length: 13 amino acids. Trimming removed 1 base from V and 2 bases from J, with 5 bases in between. CDR1 and CDR2 from the germline V gene are PRHDT and FYEKMQ (reference sequence). The CDR3 DNA is TGTGCCAGCAGCTTAGACAGAAACTATGGCTACACCTTC. Amino acids: CASSLDRNYGYTF.

This rearrangement joins TRBV7-3 to TRBJ2-3; no clear D. The CDR3 consists of 14 residues. V gave up 2 bases and J gave up 6 bases, with 12 bases separating them. Germline lookup yields CDR1 SGHTA and CDR2 FQGTGA. CDR3 sequence: CASSLYGSEDTQYF. DNA of the CDR3: TGTGCCAGCAGCTTATACGGGTCGGAGGATACGCAGTATTTT.

V usage is TRBV6-5 and J usage is TRBJ2-3; D unresolved. Trimming removed 0 bases at V and 5 bases at J, with 12 bases between. Germline V CDR1 and CDR2: MNHEY, SVGAGI. CDR3 length: 15 amino acids. Here the CDR3 reads CASSYSTPFQDTQYF. The CDR3 DNA follows: TGTGCCAGCAGTTACTCGACACCTTTCCAAGATACGCAGTATTTT.

This clone was seen once. The gene calls are TRBV5-1 and TRBJ2-3; D remains unclear. The CDR3 contains 10 residues. Germline assignment: CDR1 SGHRS and CDR2 YFSETQ. Trimming removed 6 bases from V and 4 bases from J, with 3 bases in between. Here the CDR3 DNA reads TGCGCCAGCACGTCAGATACGCAGTATTTT. Protein sequence: CASTSDTQYF.

The genes are TRBV27 and TRBJ2-3; weak D call: TRBD1 (5 bases). V dropped 2 bases and J dropped 4 bases, with 16 bases sitting between them. The CDR3 length is 16 residues. Germline CDR1 reads MNHEY; CDR2 reads SMNVEV (reference sequence). Here the CDR3 reads CASSLISQGKSDTQYF. The CDR3 DNA follows: TGTGCCAGCAGTTTAATCTCCCAGGGAAAGTCAGATACGCAGTATTTT.

The rearrangement uses TRBV7-3 and TRBJ1-5; D possibly corresponds to TRBD1 (5 bases). The CDR3 totals 18 residues. V lost 0 bases and J lost 0, with 15 bases in between. Germline CDR1 is SGHTA and CDR2 is FQGTGA. The CDR3 reads CASSLTRTGRNSNQPQHF. For the CDR3, the DNA is TGTGCCAGCAGCTTAACGCGGACGGGACGTAATAGCAATCAGCCCCAGCATTTT.

The gene calls are TRBV9 and TRBJ2-3; 7 bases are shared with TRBD2. The CDR3 has 17 residues. Losses at the gene ends were 4 bases for V and 0 bases for J; bases not matched to a gene: 11. Germline V lookup: CDR1 SGDLS, CDR2 YYNGEE. The CDR3 DNA is TGTGCCAGCAGCCTAGGGGCGCGGGGAGGGAGCACAGATACGCAGTATTTT. This sequence encodes CASSLGARGGSTDTQYF.

This clone appeared once. This chain connects TRBV4-1 to TRBJ2-3, with no clear D. The germline V gene has CDR1 MGHRA and CDR2 YSYEKL. With 0 bases removed from V and 2 bases from J, the gap between germline ends came to 9 bases. The CDR3 covers 15 residues. The CDR3 loop reads CASSQEARNTDTQYF. The CDR3 bases are TGCGCCAGCAGCCAAGAGGCACGGAACACAGATACGCAGTATTTT.

The rearrangement joins TRBV27 to TRBJ2-1, with a tentative D call TRBD2 (6 bases). In germline, CDR1 is MNHEY, CDR2 SMNVEV (reference sequence). Trimming stripped 0 bases from V and 0 bases from J, with 12 bases between. The CDR3 loop spans 17 amino acids. CDR3 sequence: CASSLSGRGSSYNEQFF. In DNA form, the CDR3 reads TGTGCCAGCAGTTTATCCGGGAGAGGGAGCTCCTACAATGAGCAGTTCTTC.

The rearrangement links TRBV9 to TRBJ2-3, with D perhaps being TRBD1 or TRBD2 (5 bases each). The germline CDR1 and CDR2 sequences are SGDLS and YYNGEE. Trimming shortened V by 0 bases and J by 6 bases, and 14 bases separated the two germline ends. CDR3 length: 15 residues. CDR3 nucleotide sequence: TGTGCCAGCAGCGTAGTTGACGGGACGATCGATACGCAGTATTTT. Protein sequence: CASSVVDGTIDTQYF.

This clone was observed a single time. V is TRBV27 and J is TRBJ2-1; the D gene is possibly TRBD2 (6 bases). There are 16 residues in the CDR3. The germline V gene has CDR1 MNHEY and CDR2 SMNVEV (reference sequence). The V end lost 4 bases, the J end lost 0 bases, and 13 bases lay between the germline ends. Here the CDR3 DNA reads TGTGCCAGCAGTTCCGGGACTTACAGCTCCTACAATGAGCAGTTCTTC. It codes for CASSSGTYSSYNEQFF.

The CDR3 here is CSVFLWTGEETQYF. The DNA for the CDR3 is TGCAGCGTTTTCCTTTGGACAGGGGAAGAGACCCAGTACTTC. This chain links TRBV29-1 with TRBJ2-5; 9 positions match TRBD1. The CDR3 is 14 residues long. The V and J ends lost 5 bases and 3 bases, in that order; junction bases with no gene match: 7. Per germline, CDR1 SQVTM and CDR2 ANQGSEA.

Written as DNA, the CDR3 is TGCGCCAGCAGCTCGCAGGGGGCGGATGGCTACACCTTC. It is translated as CASSSQGADGYTF. This chain uses TRBV5-1 with TRBJ1-2; 8 bases align to TRBD1. V lost 3 bases and J lost 6; bases outside the gene matches: 4. From germline, CDR1 is SGHRS and CDR2 YFSETQ. The CDR3 length is 13 residues.